Sequencing of this TCR beta chain was carried out in a study of T cells in Graves' hyperthyroidism and ophthalmopathy. The source material, RNA transcripts, was used to amplify TCR beta CDR3 regions. The TCR CDR3 first-round RT-PCR relied on the HTBI primer set. TCRdb ran MiXCR on the multiplex PCR reads and lists one entry per CDR3 protein. In the table there are about 500,000 distinct CDR3 sequences, about a sixth of which are singletons. This clonotype came up a few times. CDR1 is SGHTA and CDR2 is FQGTGA in the germline V gene. V was trimmed by 5 bases and J by 6 bases, leaving 13 bases between them. The CDR3 runs 14 residues.

The sequence came from a woman aged 18-35 years with Graves' hyperthyroidism. This rearrangement joins TRBV7-3 to TRBJ2-2; D unclear. Sequencing input: blood. CDR3 DNA sequence: TGTGCCAGCAGCCGGACGGTTGGGGCCGGGGAGCTGTTTTTT. Its protein is CASSRTVGAGELFF.